The source of this T cell receptor beta chain is a study of blood T cell repertoires in COVID-19. About the research overall: COVID-19 samples collected from the United States, Italy and Spain covered acute and convalescent phases. PBMCs, B-cell-depleted T cells, or T cells provided the cDNA or gDNA that made up the material.

Per the original methods: Quantification of nucleated cells was approximated via reference gene primer amplification. Only in-frame clones appear in the TCRdb table, and some are missing; sequencing was by immunoSEQ multiplex PCR. The V and J calls and clone size were taken over from that table, and D and trimming were inferred from the DNA. The sample lists roughly 300,000 clones, 89% occurring once. The germline V and J ends were trimmed by 10 bases and 3 bases, with 10 bases remaining between them. Germline-derived CDR1 and CDR2 are LNHDA and SQIVND (reference sequence). The CDR3 consists of 12 residues.

The receptor was isolated from a man between 18 and 35 years old who had recovered from COVID-19. Sequencing used peripheral blood. V is TRBV19 and J is TRBJ2-1; possible D gene TRBD1, 5 bases. The CDR3 coding sequence is TGTGCCACTTCGGACAACTACAATGAGCAGTTCTTC. It specifies CATSDNYNEQFF. Variable domain in full (rest from reference TRBV19 and TRBJ2-1): DGGITQSPKYLFRKEGQNVTLSCEQNLNHDAMYWYRQDPGQGLRLIYYSQIVNDFQKGDIAEGYSVSREKKESFPLTVTSAQKNPTAFYLCATSDNYNEQFFGPGTRLTVL.